Shown below are 6 T cell receptor beta chains from a single sample sequenced in a study of relationships among human T cell subsets (dated 2010 in TCRdb). The CD4+CD25-CD294- flow-through remaining after CD25, CD56 and CD294 bead selections was collected as Th1 cells. Preparation of the library involved multiplex PCR. Instrument used: 454 GS FLX. TCR alpha and beta CDR3 regions were amplified from mRNA by semiquantitative ARM-PCR. In ARM-PCR, tagged nested gene-specific primers were applied first, and communal superprimers then carried out the exponential amplification. TCRdb reworked the public reads: Q25 trimming with fastp, MiXCR clone assembly, productive beta chains retained. Here each entry gathers all rows of one CDR3 protein and keeps the most common genes and DNA. This sample holds about 13,000 distinct CDR3 sequences; around 69% were observed only once. 25% to 30% of the sample belongs to the ten largest clones.

Input material: CD4+ Th1 cells sorted from blood. This sample's cell subset or site label indicates: CD4+CD25-CD294- T helper 1 cells. Every receptor here comes from a man between 40 and 49 years old in good health.

The genes are TRBV20-1 and TRBJ2-7; D not resolved. The V gene lost 3 bases and the J gene lost 4 bases, with 4 bases spanning the gap. This CDR3 has 10 amino acids. The germline V gene encodes CDR1 DFQATT and CDR2 SNEGSKA (reference sequence). The CDR3 loop reads CSASFYEQYF. DNA for the CDR3: TGCAGTGCTAGTTTTTACGAGCAGTACTTC.

This clonotype was counted between two and nine times. The gene calls are TRBV11-2 and TRBJ2-2; unclear D gene. CDR3 length: 16 amino acids. The V end lost 8 bases, the J end lost 0 bases, and 16 bases lay between the germline ends. CDR1 and CDR2 (germline): SGHAT, FQNNGV. The DNA of the CDR3 is TGTGCCAGCCGAGACGTAGGGCAGGCGAACACCGGGGAGCTGTTTTTT. Its protein is CASRDVGQANTGELFF. The entire variable domain, with the rest obtained from reference TRBV11-2 and TRBJ2-2, is as follows: EAGVAQSPRYKIIEKRQSVAFWCNPISGHATLYWYQQILGQGPKLLIQFQNNGVVDDSQLPKDRFSAERLKGVDSTLKIQPAKLEDSAVYLCASRDVGQANTGELFFGEGSRLTVL.

The rearrangement uses TRBV28 and TRBJ2-1; TRBD1 is a possible D gene (6 bases). CDR3 length equals 12 residues. The V end lost 2 bases, the J end lost 7 bases, and 6 bases lay between the germline ends. CDR1 and CDR2 from the germline V gene are MDHEN and SYDVKM. CDR3 region: CASSLRGNEQFF. CDR3 sequence (DNA): TGTGCCAGCAGTTTAAGGGGGAATGAGCAGTTCTTC.

The gene calls are TRBV28 and TRBJ1-2; 9 bases are shared with TRBD1. This CDR3 has 16 amino acids. CDR1 is MDHEN, CDR2 SYDVKM, per germline. J was trimmed by 1 base and V by 5 bases; bases with no gene match: 8. This chain's CDR3 is CASSPQQGAGNYGYTF. The CDR3 bases are TGTGCCAGCAGTCCCCAACAGGGGGCGGGTAACTATGGCTACACCTTC.

The rearrangement joins TRBV5-5 to TRBJ2-3; perhaps TRBD2 as D (5 bases). The germline V gene has CDR1 SGHKS and CDR2 YYEKEE (reference sequence). This CDR3 has 15 amino acids. Trimming left V 0 bases short and J 6 bases short, with 14 bases between. This chain's CDR3 is CASSLAWRGEDTQYF. Here the CDR3 DNA reads TGTGCCAGCAGCTTGGCCTGGCGTGGGGAGGATACGCAGTATTTT.

This chain links TRBV20-1 with TRBJ2-5, with D uncertain. V shed 5 bases and J shed 5 bases, with 24 bases lying between them. Germline V CDR1 and CDR2: DFQATT, SNEGSKA (reference sequence). CDR3 size: 16 residues. CDR3 amino acids: CSAYDRYGNQGETQYF. CDR3 coding DNA: TGCAGTGCTTATGATCGTTACGGCAACCAAGGGGAGACCCAGTACTTC.